Here is one TCR beta chain with its context. V lost 1 base and J 3 bases, leaving 10 bases between the germline ends. The CDR3 covers 14 residues. Germline lookup yields CDR1 SGHAT and CDR2 FQNNGV. These data originate in a study of blood T cell repertoires in COVID-19. Study in general: Sites in the United States, Italy and Spain provided acute and convalescent COVID-19 samples. PBMCs, B-cell-depleted T cells, or T cells provided the cDNA or gDNA that made up the material.

Original analysis: Scientists estimated how many nucleated cells there were by amplifying reference gene primers. Sequencing was performed with immunoSEQ multiplex PCR; in TCRdb, only in-frame clones are kept and a portion is missing. V and J calls and clone size are copied from that table; D and trimming were computed from the DNA. Among about 120,000 clones listed, about 83% were seen once. This receptor was taken from a woman aged 50 to 60 with acute or convalescent COVID-19. This chain uses TRBV11-2 with TRBJ2-7; TRBD1 is a possible D gene (5 bases). Sequencing was done on a sample of peripheral blood. CDR3 in DNA: TGTGCCAGCAGCTTAGGCAGGGCCTACTACGAGCAGTACTTC. Translated, it gives CASSLGRAYYEQYF.